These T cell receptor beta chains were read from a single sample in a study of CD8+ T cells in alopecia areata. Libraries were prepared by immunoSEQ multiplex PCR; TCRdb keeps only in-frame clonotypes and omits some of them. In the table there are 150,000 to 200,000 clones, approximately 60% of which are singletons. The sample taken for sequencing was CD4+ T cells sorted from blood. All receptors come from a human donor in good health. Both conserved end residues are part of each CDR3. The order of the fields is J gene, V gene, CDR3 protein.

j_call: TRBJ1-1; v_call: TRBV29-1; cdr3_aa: CSVRTPKGEAFF
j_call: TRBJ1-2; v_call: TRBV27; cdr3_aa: CARYVLTDDDYGYTF
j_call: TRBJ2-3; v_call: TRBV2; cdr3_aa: CASSVQGLGTDTQYF
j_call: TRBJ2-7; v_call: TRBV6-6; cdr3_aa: CASSPAFGQGPEQYF
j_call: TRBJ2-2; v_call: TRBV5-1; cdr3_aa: CASSIQGLNTGELFF
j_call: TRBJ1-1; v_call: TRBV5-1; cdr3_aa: CASSLGIWGTEAFF
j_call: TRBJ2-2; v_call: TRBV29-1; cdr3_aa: CSVRVDGGRVTGELFF
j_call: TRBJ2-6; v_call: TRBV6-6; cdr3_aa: CASNAGSGANVLTF
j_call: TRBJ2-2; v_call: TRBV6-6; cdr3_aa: CASSPRWRALGGELFF
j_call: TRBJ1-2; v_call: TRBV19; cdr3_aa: CASSVPGQGRGYGYTF
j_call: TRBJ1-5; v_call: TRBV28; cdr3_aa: CASSLNRDSNQPQHF
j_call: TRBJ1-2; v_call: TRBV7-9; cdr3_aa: CASSWDRVNYGYTF
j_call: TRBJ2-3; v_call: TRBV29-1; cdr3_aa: CSVARGLAGTDTQYF
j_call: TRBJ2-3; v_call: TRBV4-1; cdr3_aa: CASSPVGSDTQYF
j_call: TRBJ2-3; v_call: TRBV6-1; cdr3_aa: CASSDWGGAKDTQYF
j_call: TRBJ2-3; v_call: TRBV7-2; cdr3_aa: CASSRKGAGTDTQYF
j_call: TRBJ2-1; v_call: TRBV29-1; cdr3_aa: CSGGGRMGNEQFF
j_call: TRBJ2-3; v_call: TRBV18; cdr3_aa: CASSPFRLAGVGTDTQYF
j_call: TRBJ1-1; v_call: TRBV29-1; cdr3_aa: CSGSDRLNTEAFF
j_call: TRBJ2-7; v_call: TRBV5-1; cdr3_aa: CASSRDTYEQYF
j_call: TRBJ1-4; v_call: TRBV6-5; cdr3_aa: CAIKSGSNEKLFF
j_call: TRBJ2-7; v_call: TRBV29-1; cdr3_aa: CSVGGYEQYF
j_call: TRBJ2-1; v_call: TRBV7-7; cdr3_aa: CASSLDIRNNEQFF
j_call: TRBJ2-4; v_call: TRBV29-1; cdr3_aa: CSAQGDAQRAKNIQYF
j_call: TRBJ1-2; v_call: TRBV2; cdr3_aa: CASSYSWGLPYGYTF
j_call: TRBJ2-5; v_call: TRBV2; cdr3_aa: CASSTGVETQYF